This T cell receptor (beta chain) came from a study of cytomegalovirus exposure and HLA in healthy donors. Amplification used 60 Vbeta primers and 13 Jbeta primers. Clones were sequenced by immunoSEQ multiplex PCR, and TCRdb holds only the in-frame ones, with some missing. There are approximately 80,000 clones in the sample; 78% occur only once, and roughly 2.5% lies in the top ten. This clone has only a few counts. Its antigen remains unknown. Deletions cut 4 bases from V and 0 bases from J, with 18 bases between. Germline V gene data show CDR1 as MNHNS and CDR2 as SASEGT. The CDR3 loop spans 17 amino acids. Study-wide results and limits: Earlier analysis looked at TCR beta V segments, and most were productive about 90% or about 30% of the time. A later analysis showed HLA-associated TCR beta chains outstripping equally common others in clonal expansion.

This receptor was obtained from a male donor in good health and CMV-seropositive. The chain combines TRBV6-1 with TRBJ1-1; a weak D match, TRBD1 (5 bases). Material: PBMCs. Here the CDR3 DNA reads TGTGCCAGCAGTGCAGGGAGTCCGCGGGACTTGAACACTGAAGCTTTCTTT. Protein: CASSAGSPRDLNTEAFF.